The present TCR beta chain was sequenced within a study of cytomegalovirus exposure and HLA in healthy donors. The CDR3 spans 17 residues. The germline gives CDR1 KGHSH, CDR2 LQKENI. Vbeta (60) and Jbeta (13) primers were used in the PCR. Here immunoSEQ multiplex PCR was the method, and the copy in TCRdb shows in-frame clones only, minus some. The table has about 93,000 clones, roughly 79% seen once. As concerns this clone: Sequence at one end of the junction differs from germline and may be a read error.

This TCR derives from a man aged 25-45 years in good health and CMV-seronegative. Sequencing was carried out using PBMCs. This chain uses TRBV18 with TRBJ1-1; no firm D call. The CDR3 here is CASSPSGIFHLNSEAFF. For the CDR3, the DNA is TGTGCCAGCTCACCATCGGGGATTTTTCATTTGAACAGTGAAGCTTTCTTT.